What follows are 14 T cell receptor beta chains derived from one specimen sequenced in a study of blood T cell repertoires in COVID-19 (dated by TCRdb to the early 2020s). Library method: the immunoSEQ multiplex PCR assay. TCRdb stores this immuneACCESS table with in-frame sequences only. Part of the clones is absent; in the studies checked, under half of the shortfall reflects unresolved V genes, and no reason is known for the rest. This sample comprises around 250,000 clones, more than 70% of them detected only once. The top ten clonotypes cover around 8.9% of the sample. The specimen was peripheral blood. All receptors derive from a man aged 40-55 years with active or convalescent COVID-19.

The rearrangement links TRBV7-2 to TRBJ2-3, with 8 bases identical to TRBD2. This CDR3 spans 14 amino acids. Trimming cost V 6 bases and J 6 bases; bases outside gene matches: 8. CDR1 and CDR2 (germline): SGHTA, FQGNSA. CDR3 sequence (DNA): TGTGCCAGCAGGTTCGGGGGGGGAACGGATACGCAGTATTTT. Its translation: CASRFGGGTDTQYF. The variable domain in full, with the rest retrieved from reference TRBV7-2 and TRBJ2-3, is GAGVSQSPSNKVTEKGKDVELRCDPISGHTALYWYRQSLGQGLEFLIYFQGNSAPDKSGLPSDRFSAERTGGSVSTLTIQRTQQEDSAVYLCASRFGGGTDTQYFGPGTRLTVL.

DNA for the CDR3: TGTGCCAGCAGTTACTCTCAGGGGGCCGACTATGGCTACACCTTC. The encoded protein is CASSYSQGADYGYTF. V gene TRBV6-5 combines with J gene TRBJ1-2; 8 nucleotides agree with TRBD1. V trimming: 0 bases; J trimming: 3 bases; junction bases outside the gene matches: 3. Germline-derived CDR1 and CDR2 are MNHEY and SVGAGI. This CDR3 contains 15 residues.

DNA of the CDR3: TGTGCCAGCAGTGATAGTGGACTTAGCTCCTACAATGAGCAGTTCTTC. Its translation: CASSDSGLSSYNEQFF. The V gene is TRBV25-1, the J gene TRBJ2-1; tentative D call: TRBD2 (5 bases). V lost 3 bases, J lost 0 bases, and 12 bases lay in between. Germline-derived CDR1 and CDR2 are MGHDK and SYGVNS. This CDR3 contains 16 residues.

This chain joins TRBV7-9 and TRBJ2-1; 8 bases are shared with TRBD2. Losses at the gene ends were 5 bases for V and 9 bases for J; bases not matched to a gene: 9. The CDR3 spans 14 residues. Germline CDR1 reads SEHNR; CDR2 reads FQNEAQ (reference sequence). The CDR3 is CASSTPGRGGEQFF. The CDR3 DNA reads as TGTGCCAGCAGCACCCCCGGGAGGGGGGGTGAGCAGTTCTTC.

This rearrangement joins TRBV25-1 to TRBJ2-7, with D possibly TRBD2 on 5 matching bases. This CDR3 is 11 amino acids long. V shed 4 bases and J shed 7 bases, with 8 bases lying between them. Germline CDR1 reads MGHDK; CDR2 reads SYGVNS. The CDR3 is CASSVAREQYF. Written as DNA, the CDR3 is TGTGCCAGCAGTGTAGCGCGGGAGCAGTACTTC.

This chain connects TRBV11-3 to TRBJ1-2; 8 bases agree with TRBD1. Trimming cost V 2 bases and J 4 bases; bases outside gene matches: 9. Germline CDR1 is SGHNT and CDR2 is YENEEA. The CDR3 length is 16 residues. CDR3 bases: TGTGCCAGCAGCTTACGTAGTGGAGGGACAGGCTATGGCTACACCTTC. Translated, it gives CASSLRSGGTGYGYTF.

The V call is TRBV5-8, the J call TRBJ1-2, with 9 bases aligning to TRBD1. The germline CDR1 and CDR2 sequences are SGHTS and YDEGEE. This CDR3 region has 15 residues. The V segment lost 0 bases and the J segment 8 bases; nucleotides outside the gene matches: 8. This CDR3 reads CASSLDLGTGRGYTF. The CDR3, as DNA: TGTGCCAGCAGCTTGGATTTAGGGACAGGGCGAGGCTACACCTTC.

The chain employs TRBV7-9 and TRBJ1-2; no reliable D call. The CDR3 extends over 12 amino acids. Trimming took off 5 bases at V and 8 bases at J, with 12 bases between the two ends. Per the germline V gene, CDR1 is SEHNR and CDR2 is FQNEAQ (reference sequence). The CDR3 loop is CASSPLTIGYTF. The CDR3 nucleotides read TGTGCCAGCAGCCCTCTGACAATCGGCTACACCTTC.

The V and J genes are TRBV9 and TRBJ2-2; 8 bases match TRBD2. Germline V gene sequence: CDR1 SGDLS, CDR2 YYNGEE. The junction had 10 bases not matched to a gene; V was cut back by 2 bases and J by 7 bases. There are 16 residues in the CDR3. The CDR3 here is CASSVQGGGLYGELFF. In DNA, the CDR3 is TGTGCCAGCAGCGTCCAAGGCGGGGGGCTTTACGGGGAGCTGTTTTTT.

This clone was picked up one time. The CDR3 DNA reads TGTGCCAGCAGTGACCCCAGCGGGGGTTGGAATGAGCAGTTCTTC. It yields the protein CASSDPSGGWNEQFF. The rearrangement links TRBV25-1 to TRBJ2-1; 8 bases map to TRBD2. CDR3 length: 15 residues. The J segment lost 7 bases and the V segment lost 3 bases, leaving 8 bases of the junction unmatched. Germline-derived CDR1 and CDR2 are MGHDK and SYGVNS.

The CDR3 nucleotides are TGTGCCAGCAGCCTCGGGACAGGGAACACTGAAGCTTTCTTT. This codes for CASSLGTGNTEAFF. The genes are TRBV7-8 and TRBJ1-1, with 8 bases identical to TRBD1. The CDR3 is 14 amino acids. Germline CDR1 reads SGHVS; CDR2 reads FQNEAQ. With V trimmed by 5 bases and J by 1 base, 3 bases remained unmatched. Full variable domain (remainder filled in from reference TRBV7-8 and TRBJ1-1): GAGVSQSPRYKVAKRGQDVALRCDPISGHVSLFWYQQALGQGPEFLTYFQNEAQLDKSGLPSDRFFAERPEGSVSTLKIQRTQQEDSAVYLCASSLGTGNTEAFFGQGTRLTVV.

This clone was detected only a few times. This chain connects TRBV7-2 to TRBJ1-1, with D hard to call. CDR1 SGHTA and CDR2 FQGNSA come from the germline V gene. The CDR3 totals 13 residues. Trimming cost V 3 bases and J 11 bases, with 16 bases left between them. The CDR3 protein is CASSFWTNSEAFF. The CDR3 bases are TGTGCCAGCAGCTTCTGGACTAACTCAGAGGCTTTCTTT.

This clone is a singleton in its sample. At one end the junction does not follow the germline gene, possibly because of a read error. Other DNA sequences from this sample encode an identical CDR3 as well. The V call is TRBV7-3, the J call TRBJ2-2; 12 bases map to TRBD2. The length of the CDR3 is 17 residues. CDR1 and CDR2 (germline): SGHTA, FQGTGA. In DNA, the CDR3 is TGCGCCAGCAGCTTGCTAGCGGGGGGGCCCGGCACCGGGGAGCTGTTTTTT. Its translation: CASSLLAGGPGTGELFF.

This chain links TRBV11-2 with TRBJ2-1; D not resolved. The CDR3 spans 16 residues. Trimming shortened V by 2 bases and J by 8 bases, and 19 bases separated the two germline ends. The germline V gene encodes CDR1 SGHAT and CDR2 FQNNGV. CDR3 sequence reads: CASSLSAGSLMDEQFF. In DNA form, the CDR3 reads TGTGCCAGCAGCTTATCGGCAGGCAGTTTAATGGATGAGCAGTTCTTC. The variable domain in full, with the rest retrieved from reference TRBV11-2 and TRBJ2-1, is EAGVAQSPRYKIIEKRQSVAFWCNPISGHATLYWYQQILGQGPKLLIQFQNNGVVDDSQLPKDRFSAERLKGVDSTLKIQPAKLEDSAVYLCASSLSAGSLMDEQFFGPGTRLTVL.